This record covers a single T cell receptor (beta chain). Its matching antigen is unknown. This specimen belongs to a study of T-cell memory formation after mild COVID-19. Study-level findings and limits: Within pre-infection memory, some responding clones were found, suggesting cross-reactive memory joined.

One entry per CDR3 protein, called by TCRdb with MiXCR from the 5' RACE reads. Of fewer than 700,000 distinct CDR3 sequences in the sample, 20% to 25% were seen once. The CDR3 totals 13 residues. CDR1 is ENHRY and CDR2 is SYGVKD in the germline V gene. V dropped 6 bases and J dropped 8; count of bases not matched to a gene: 9. This chain joins TRBV10-3 and TRBJ1-2; 7 nucleotides line up with TRBD1. The sequenced material came from PBMCs or a T cell subset sorted from them (not recorded which). This TCR derives from an adult woman who had mild COVID-19 (a few samples of this study predate the infection). Cell type and time point are not known. DNA for the CDR3: TGTGCCATCAGAGATGGACAGGCCAAAGGCTACACCTTC. Its translation is CAIRDGQAKGYTF.